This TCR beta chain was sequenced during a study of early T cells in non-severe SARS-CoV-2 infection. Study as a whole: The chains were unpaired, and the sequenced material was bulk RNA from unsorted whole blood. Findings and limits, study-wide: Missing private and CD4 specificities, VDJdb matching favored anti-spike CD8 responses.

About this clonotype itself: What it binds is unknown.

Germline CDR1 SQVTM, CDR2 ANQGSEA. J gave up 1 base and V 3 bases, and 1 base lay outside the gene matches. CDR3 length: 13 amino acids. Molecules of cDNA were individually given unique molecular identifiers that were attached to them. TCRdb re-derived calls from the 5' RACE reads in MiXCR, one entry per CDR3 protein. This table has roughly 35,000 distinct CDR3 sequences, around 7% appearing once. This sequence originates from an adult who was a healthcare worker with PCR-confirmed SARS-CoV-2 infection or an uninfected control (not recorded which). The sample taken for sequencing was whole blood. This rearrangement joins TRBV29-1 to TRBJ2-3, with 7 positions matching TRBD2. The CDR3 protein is CSVDGRGTDTQYF. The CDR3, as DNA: TGCAGCGTTGATGGGAGGGGCACAGATACGCAGTATTTT.